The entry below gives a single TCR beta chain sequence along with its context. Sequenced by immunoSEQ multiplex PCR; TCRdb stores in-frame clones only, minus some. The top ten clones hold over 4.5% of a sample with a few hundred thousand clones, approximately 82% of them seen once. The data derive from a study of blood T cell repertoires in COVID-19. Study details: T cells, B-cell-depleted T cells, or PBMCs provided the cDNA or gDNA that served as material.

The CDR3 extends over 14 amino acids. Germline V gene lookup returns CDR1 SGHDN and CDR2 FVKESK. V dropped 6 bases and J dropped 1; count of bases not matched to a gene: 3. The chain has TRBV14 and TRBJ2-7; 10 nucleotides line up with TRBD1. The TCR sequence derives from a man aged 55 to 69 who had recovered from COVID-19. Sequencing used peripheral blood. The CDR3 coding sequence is TGTGCCAGCAGGGGGACAGGGGATTCCTACGAGCAGTACTTC. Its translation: CASRGTGDSYEQYF.